A single sample gave rise to the 8 T cell receptor beta chains below, sequenced in a study of T cells in Graves' hyperthyroidism and ophthalmopathy. There were TCR beta CDR3 regions amplified from RNA transcripts. A set of HTBI primers served as the primers for a first-round RT-PCR of the TCR CDR3. TCRdb reanalysed the multiplex PCR reads using MiXCR and keeps one entry per CDR3 protein. The table has under 350,000 distinct CDR3 sequences, roughly 15% seen once. The material sequenced was blood. These receptors were taken from a woman between 40 and 55 years old with Graves' ophthalmopathy.

The chain uses TRBV15 and TRBJ2-1, with D maybe TRBD1 (5 bases). The CDR3 has 16 amino acids. V was cut by 8 bases and J by 0 bases, with 17 bases left in between. Germline V gives CDR1 LNHNV, CDR2 YYDKDF (reference sequence). CDR3 nucleotide sequence: TGTGCCACCGGCCGACAGCGCGTAAGCTCCTACAATGAGCAGTTCTTC. Amino acid sequence: CATGRQRVSSYNEQFF.

This clonotype was recorded many times. The gene calls are TRBV2 and TRBJ1-3; no clear D gene. The CDR3 length is 14 residues. CDR1 and CDR2 from the germline V gene are SNHLY and FYNNEI. Trimming took 6 bases from V and 0 from J, leaving 9 bases between them. Here the CDR3 reads CASRDRSSGNTIYF. The DNA of the CDR3 is TGTGCCAGCAGGGACCGGAGCTCTGGAAACACCATATATTTT.

This clonotype has a handful of counts. The V call is TRBV6-1, the J call TRBJ2-5, with D perhaps matching TRBD1 (6 bases). CDR3 length: 14 residues. Germline values: CDR1 MNHNS, CDR2 SASEGT. Deletions cut 2 bases from V and 4 bases from J, with 11 bases between. The CDR3 DNA is TGTGCCAGCAGTGAACATGGCAGGGGAGAGACCCAGTACTTC. Encoded protein: CASSEHGRGETQYF.

This clonotype was recorded at least ten times. This chain joins TRBV28 and TRBJ2-5; a weak D match, TRBD1 (6 bases). With 6 bases removed from V and 5 bases from J, the gap between germline ends came to 25 bases. The CDR3 is made up of 17 amino acids. Germline CDR1 reads MDHEN; CDR2 reads SYDVKM. The CDR3 DNA reads TGTGCCAGCAGCCCAGGGGACCTAAGGGCAAAGTTCGAGACCCAGTACTTC. This codes for CASSPGDLRAKFETQYF.

The chain recombines TRBV20-1 with TRBJ1-5; the match to TRBD1 covers 8 bases. The V segment lost 0 bases and the J segment 5 bases; nucleotides outside the gene matches: 6. The V gene's germline CDR1 is DFQATT and CDR2 SNEGSKA (reference sequence). The CDR3 has 15 amino acids. The CDR3 coding sequence is TGCAGTGCTAGAGATGATGAGACAGGGGATCAGCCCCAGCATTTT. This encodes CSARDDETGDQPQHF.

A remark on this clonotype: A clone one base away is much larger, so this may be a read error. J is TRBJ1-6 and V is TRBV3-1, with 8 bases lining up with TRBD1. V was clipped by 4 bases and J by 8 bases; unmatched bases: 4. The CDR3 is 14 residues long. Per the germline V gene, CDR1 is LGHDT and CDR2 is YNNKEL (reference sequence). CDR3 protein: CASSRTGNDSPLHF. The CDR3 region has the DNA TGTGCCAGCAGCCGGACAGGGAACGATTCACCCCTCCACTTT.

There are many counts of this clonotype. The CDR3: CASSVDSGLGRGGYTF. CDR3 DNA sequence: TGTGCCAGCAGCGTAGACTCTGGGCTCGGCAGAGGTGGCTACACCTTC. The V call is TRBV9, the J call TRBJ1-2; D remains ambiguous. V gave up 0 bases and J gave up 7 bases, with 19 bases separating them. Looked up from germline, CDR1 is SGDLS and CDR2 is YYNGEE. The CDR3 has 16 amino acids.

About this clonotype: This sequence may be a read error, since a much larger clone differs from it by one base. This chain uses TRBV2 with TRBJ1-2, with D maybe TRBD1 (5 bases). The CDR3 totals 15 residues. Per germline, CDR1 SNHLY and CDR2 FYNNEI. The CDR3 DNA is TGTGTCAGCAGTGAACCTCGGGGGAAGACTTATGGCTACACCTTC. Residues: CVSSEPRGKTYGYTF. The entire variable domain, with the rest obtained from reference TRBV2 and TRBJ1-2, is as follows: EPEVTQTPSHQVTQMGQEVILRCVPISNHLYFYWYRQILGQKVEFLVSFYNNEISEKSEIFDDQFSVERPDGSNFTLKIRSTKLEDSAMYFCVSSEPRGKTYGYTFGSGTRLTVV.